A single TCR beta chain is shown here with its context. This sample is part of a study of T-cell reconstitution after alpha-beta-depleted transplantation in children. For TCRbeta, the library was prepared with unique molecular identifiers. TCRdb reanalysed the PCR reads using MiXCR and keeps one entry per CDR3 protein. The sample yields hundreds of thousands of distinct CDR3 sequences, under 15% seen once. CDR1 and CDR2 (germline): SGHNT, YYREEE (reference sequence). The CDR3 loop spans 15 amino acids. Deletions cut 0 bases from V and 3 bases from J, with 11 bases between. This receptor was obtained from a girl aged 2 to 10 with congenital amegakaryocytic thrombocytopenia, due to receive a stem cell transplant. The chain combines TRBV5-4 with TRBJ2-3; D possibly corresponds to TRBD1 (5 bases). The sequences come from PBMCs, collected before TCRalphabeta/CD19-depleted stem cell transplant. The CDR3: CASSLDAGWTDTQYF. The CDR3 DNA follows: TGTGCCAGCAGCTTGGACGCAGGGTGGACAGATACGCAGTATTTT.